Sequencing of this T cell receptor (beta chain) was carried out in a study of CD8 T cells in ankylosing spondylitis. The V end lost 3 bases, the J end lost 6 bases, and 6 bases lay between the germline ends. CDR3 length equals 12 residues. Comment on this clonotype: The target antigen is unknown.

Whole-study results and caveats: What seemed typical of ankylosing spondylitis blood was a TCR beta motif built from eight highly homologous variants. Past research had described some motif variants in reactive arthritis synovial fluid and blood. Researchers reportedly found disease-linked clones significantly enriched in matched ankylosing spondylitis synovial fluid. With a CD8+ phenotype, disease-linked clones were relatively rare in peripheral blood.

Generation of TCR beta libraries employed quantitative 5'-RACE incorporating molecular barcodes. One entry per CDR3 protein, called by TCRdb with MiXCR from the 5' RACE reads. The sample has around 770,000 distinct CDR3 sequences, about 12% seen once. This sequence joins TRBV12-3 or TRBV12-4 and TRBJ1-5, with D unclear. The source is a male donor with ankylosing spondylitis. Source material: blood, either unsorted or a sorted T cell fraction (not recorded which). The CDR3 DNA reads TGTGCCAGCAGTTTTAGTCTTCAGCCCCAGCATTTT. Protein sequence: CASSFSLQPQHF.